The present entry profiles one T cell receptor (beta chain) with its context. This clone was counted once. Its recognized antigen is unknown. No base qualities exist here, and no much larger clone lies one base off it. The germline V gene (reference sequence) supplies CDR1 LNHDA and CDR2 SQIVND. The cysteine opens and the phenylalanine closes a CDR3 of 13 amino acids. Solely the CDR3 DNA is kept, with 39 bases framed from the first base. V lost 6 bases and J lost 6 bases; the stretch between them is 12 bases long. These data come from a study of blood T cell repertoires in COVID-19 (dated by TCRdb to 2018 to 2021). Regarding the complete study: The collaborator samples originated in the United States, Italy and Spain and spanned the acute and convalescent phases of COVID-19. The prospective study material was composed of cDNA or gDNA derived from T cells, B-cell-depleted T cells, or PBMCs. Deeply sampled blood TCRbeta repertoires from subjects exposed to, actively infected with, or recovered from COVID-19 were included in the dataset. A freely available public database, intended as a resource for researchers studying the immune response to SARS-CoV-2, is where the repertoires were released. Samples were obtained from the ongoing ImmuneRACE study (first 160 participants) and from some 1,300 subjects provided by 6 global collaborators. Nearly every sample came with metadata listing a de-identified subject ID, COVID-19 status, age in years and sex. Where available, HLA class I and class II types were taken from metadata supplied by the sample provider and were not determined by assay-based typing. On the study overall, not on this receptor specifically: Clinical and demographic metadata were provided uncurated, with the amount varying by source and participant.

Participants in the prospective study were enrolled through a virtual design, were aged about 18 to 100 years, and lived in roughly 24 United States geographic areas. In the prospective study, participants were assigned to cohorts based on the clinical history participants reported in a screening survey and a study questionnaire. Each participant in the prospective study had whole blood, serum and a nasopharyngeal or oropharyngeal swab collected by mobile phlebotomists. Prospective study participants could optionally give additional blood draws and questionnaires over a roughly two-month period. Prospective study blood samples were shipped either frozen or at room temperature before DNA extraction. TCRbeta CDR3 regions were amplified from genomic DNA by means of the immunoSEQ Assay, a bias-controlled multiplex PCR. Per the source publication's procedure: The number of nucleated cells in each sample was estimated from the amplification of reference gene primers within the assay. Sequence reads were collapsed and filtered to measure the absolute abundance of every unique TCRbeta CDR3 rearrangement. For each sample, productive Simpson clonality was calculated as the square root of Simpson's diversity index over productive rearrangements. The clones in this table, taken by TCRdb from immuneACCESS, are in-frame only. Not every clone is retained; where verified, under half of the shortfall comes from an unresolved V gene, and the cause of the rest is unknown. V and J calls and clone size come straight from that table; D and trimming were deduced from the DNA. This sample has approximately 270,000 clones in its table, and 85% to 90% of those were observed once. Roughly 4% of the sample belongs to the ten largest clones.

The chain joins TRBV19 to TRBJ2-1; the D gene cannot be named for sure. The source material was PBMCs or T cells enriched from blood (not recorded which). The TCR originated in a woman aged 25-40 years with acute COVID-19. The DNA sequence is as follows: TGTGCCAGTAGGCCGCCTCGGTCCAATGAGCAGTTCTTC. Its protein reads: CASRPPRSNEQFF.